This T cell receptor (beta chain) came from a study of cytomegalovirus exposure and HLA in healthy donors. Study findings and constraints: The likely explanation for a cluster of highly shared sequence variants was sequencing artifact.

For this clone: Its cognate antigen is unknown.

The germline V gene has CDR1 SQVTM and CDR2 ANQGSEA. The CDR3 consists of 12 residues. Between the trimmed V and J ends, which lost 3 bases and 2 bases, there was a span of 7 bases. The primer mix had 60 Vbeta and 13 Jbeta primers. Profiling relied on immunoSEQ multiplex PCR, and the TCRdb table lists in-frame clones only, not all of them. This sample carries 170,000 or so clones, roughly 78% of them seen once, and the ten largest clones take about 0.7%. The receptor was derived from a boy younger than 18 in good health and CMV-seronegative. The sample was PBMCs. This sequence joins TRBV29-1 and TRBJ1-2; D gene unclear. CDR3 DNA: TGCAGCGTTGAGGCCACCAACTATGGCTACACCTTC. It specifies CSVEATNYGYTF. Filled out from reference TRBV29-1 and TRBJ1-2, the complete variable domain reads SAVISQKPSRDICQRGTSLTIQCQVDSQVTMMFWYRQQPGQSLTLIATANQGSEATYESGFVIDKFPISRPNLTFSTLTVSNMSPEDSSIYLCSVEATNYGYTFGSGTRLTVV.